This T cell receptor (beta chain) was documented in a study of blood T cell repertoires in COVID-19. A few counts support this clone. The CDR3 totals 17 residues. Germline loops: CDR1 SNHLY, CDR2 FYNNEI. The V end was cut by 6 bases, the J end by 3 bases, with 23 bases between. The table came from immunoSEQ multiplex PCR; TCRdb's copy has only in-frame clones and leaves some out. The sample carries over 150,000 clones, approximately 91% recorded once. This sequence was found in a man younger than 35 with COVID-19, enrolled during active disease. The material sequenced was peripheral blood. This chain uses TRBV2 with TRBJ1-2; D not certain. The CDR3 reads CASRDGSGDLPYYGYTF. DNA for the CDR3: TGTGCCAGCAGAGACGGCTCAGGTGACCTTCCATACTATGGCTACACCTTC.